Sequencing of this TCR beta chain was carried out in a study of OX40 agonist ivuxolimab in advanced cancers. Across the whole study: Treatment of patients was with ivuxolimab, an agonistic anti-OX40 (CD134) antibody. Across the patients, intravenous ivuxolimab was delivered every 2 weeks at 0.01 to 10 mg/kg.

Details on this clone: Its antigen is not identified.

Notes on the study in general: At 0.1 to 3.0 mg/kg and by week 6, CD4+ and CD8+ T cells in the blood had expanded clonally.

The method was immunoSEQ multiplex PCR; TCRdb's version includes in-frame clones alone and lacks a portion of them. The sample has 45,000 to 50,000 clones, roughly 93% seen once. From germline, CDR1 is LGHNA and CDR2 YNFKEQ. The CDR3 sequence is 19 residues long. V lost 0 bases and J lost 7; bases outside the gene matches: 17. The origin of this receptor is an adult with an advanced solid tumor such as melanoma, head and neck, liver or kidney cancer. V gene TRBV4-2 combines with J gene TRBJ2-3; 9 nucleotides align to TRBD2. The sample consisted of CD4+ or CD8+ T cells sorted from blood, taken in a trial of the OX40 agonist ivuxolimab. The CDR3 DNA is TGTGCCAGCAGCCAAGATGGGTCTTGGCTAGCGGGGCCGGGGTATACGCAGTATTTT. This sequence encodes CASSQDGSWLAGPGYTQYF.